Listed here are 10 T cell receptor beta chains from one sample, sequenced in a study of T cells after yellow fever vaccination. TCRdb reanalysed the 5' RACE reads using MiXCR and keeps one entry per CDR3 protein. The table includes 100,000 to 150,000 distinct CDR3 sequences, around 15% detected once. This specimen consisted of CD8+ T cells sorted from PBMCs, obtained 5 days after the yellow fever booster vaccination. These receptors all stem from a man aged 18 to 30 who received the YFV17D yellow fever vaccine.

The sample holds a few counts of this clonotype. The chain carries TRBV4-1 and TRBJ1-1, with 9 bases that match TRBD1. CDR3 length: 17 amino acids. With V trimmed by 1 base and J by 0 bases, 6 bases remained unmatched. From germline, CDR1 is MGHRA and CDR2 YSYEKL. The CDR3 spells CASSQGLGQGLNTEAFF. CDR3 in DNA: TGCGCCAGCAGCCAAGGGTTGGGACAGGGATTGAACACTGAAGCTTTCTTT.

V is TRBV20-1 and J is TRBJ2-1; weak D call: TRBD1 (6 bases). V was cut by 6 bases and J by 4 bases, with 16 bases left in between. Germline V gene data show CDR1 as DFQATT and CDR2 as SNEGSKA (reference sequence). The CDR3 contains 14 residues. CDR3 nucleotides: TGCAGTGCCCCTGACCGGGACACATACAATGAGCAGTTCTTC. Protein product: CSAPDRDTYNEQFF.

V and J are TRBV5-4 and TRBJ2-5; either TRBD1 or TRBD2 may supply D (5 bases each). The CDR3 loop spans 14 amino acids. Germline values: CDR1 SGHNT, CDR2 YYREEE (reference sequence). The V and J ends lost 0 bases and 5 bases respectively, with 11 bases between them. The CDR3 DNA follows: TGTGCCAGCAGCTTGGTGGGACCGCCGGAGACCCAGTACTTC. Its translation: CASSLVGPPETQYF. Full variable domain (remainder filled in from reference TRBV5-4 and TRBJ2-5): ETGVTQSPTHLIKTRGQQVTLRCSSQSGHNTVSWYQQALGQGPQFIFQYYREEENGRGNFPPRFSGLQFPNYSSELNVNALELDDSALYLCASSLVGPPETQYFGPGTRLLVL.

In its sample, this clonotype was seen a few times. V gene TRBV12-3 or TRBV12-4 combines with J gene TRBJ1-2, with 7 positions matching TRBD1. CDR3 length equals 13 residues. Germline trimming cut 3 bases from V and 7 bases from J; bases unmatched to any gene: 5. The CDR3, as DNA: TGTGCCAGCAGTTTCGGACAGGCGGGTGGCTACACCTTC. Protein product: CASSFGQAGGYTF.

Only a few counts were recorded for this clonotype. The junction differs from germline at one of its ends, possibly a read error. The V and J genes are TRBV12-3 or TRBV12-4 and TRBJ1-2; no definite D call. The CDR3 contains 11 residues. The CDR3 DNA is TGCGCAATTGGTCGGATTGAAGGCTACACCTTC. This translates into CAIGRIEGYTF.

In DNA, the CDR3 is TGTGCCAGCAGTCAGGAGCGGACTATGAACACTGAAGCTTTCTTT. Residues: CASSQERTMNTEAFF. J is TRBJ1-1 and V is TRBV7-9; no clear D gene. CDR3 length: 15 amino acids. Trimming cost V 6 bases and J 0 bases, with 14 bases left between them. CDR1 is SEHNR, CDR2 FQNEAQ, per germline (reference sequence).

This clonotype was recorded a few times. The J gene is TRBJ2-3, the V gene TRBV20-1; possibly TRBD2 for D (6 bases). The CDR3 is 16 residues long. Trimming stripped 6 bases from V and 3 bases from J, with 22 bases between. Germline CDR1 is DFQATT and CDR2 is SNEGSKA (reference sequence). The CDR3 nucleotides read TGCAGTGCCAAGAGCGGGCAGGGCGGTAGGACAGATACGCAGTATTTT. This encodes CSAKSGQGGRTDTQYF.

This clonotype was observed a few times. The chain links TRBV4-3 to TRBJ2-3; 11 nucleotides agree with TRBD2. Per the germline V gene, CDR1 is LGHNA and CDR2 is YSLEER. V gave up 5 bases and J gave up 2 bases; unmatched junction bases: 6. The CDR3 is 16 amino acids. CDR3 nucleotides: TGCGCCAGCAGCGAGTGGGGACTAGCGGACACAGATACGCAGTATTTT. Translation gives CASSEWGLADTDTQYF.

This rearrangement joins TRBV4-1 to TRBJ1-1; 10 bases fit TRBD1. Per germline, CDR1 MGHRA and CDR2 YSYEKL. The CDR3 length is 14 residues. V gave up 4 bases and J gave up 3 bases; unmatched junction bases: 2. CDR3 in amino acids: CASSRGTGDTEAFF. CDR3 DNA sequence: TGCGCCAGCAGCCGAGGGACAGGGGACACTGAAGCTTTCTTT.

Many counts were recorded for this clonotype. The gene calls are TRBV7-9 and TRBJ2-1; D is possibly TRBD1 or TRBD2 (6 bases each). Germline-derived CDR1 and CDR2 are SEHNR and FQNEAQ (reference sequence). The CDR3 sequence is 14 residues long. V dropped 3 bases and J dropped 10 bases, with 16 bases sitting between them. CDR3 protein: CASSFVGGAGEQFF. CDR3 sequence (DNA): TGTGCCAGCAGCTTTGTGGGGGGCGCGGGCGAGCAGTTCTTC.